These 16 T cell receptor beta chains came from one sample sequenced in a study of a mutant IDH1 vaccine in newly diagnosed glioma. No antigen has been identified for these receptors. The repertoire was sequenced with immunoSEQ multiplex PCR; TCRdb's copy has only in-frame clones and lacks some. The sample carries some 80,000 clones, 85% recorded once. Specified time point: week 23, last vaccination. Vaccinated patients received 300 ug of mutant IDH1 20-mer peptide per dose, with topical imiquimod. The material was PBMCs, obtained from a glioma patient whose treatment included an IDH1 peptide vaccine. Receptor source: a woman in her forties or fifties with glioma.

This chain uses TRBV7-2 with TRBJ1-3; D is unresolved. Trimming took off 1 base at V and 7 bases at J, with 11 bases between the two ends. This CDR3 has 14 residues. Germline CDR1 reads SGHTA; CDR2 reads FQGNSA. CDR3 sequence reads: CASSLELTSNTIYF. CDR3 nucleotide sequence: TGTGCCAGCAGCTTAGAGCTCACAAGTAACACCATATATTTT.

This chain connects TRBV15 to TRBJ2-7, with TRBD2 matching 13 bases. Germline loops: CDR1 LNHNV, CDR2 YYDKDF (reference sequence). J gave up 0 bases and V 3 bases, and 8 bases lay outside the gene matches. The CDR3 extends over 18 amino acids. This CDR3 reads CATSSGGLAGRYSYEQYF. CDR3 DNA sequence: TGTGCCACCAGCAGCGGGGGACTAGCGGGACGGTACTCCTACGAGCAGTACTTC.

The genes are TRBV29-1 and TRBJ2-7; D perhaps matches TRBD1 (6 bases). Germline V gives CDR1 SQVTM, CDR2 ANQGSEA. V was cut by 6 bases and J by 0 bases, with 12 bases left in between. This CDR3 contains 13 residues. The CDR3 coding sequence is TGCAGCGTCCAAGACAGGAGCTCCTACGAGCAGTACTTC. Residues: CSVQDRSSYEQYF.

This clone was seen a few times. The chain is built from TRBV27 and TRBJ2-3, with D maybe TRBD1 (5 bases). Trimming removed 2 bases from V and 4 bases from J, with 7 bases in between. The CDR3 extends over 13 amino acids. Per germline, CDR1 MNHEY and CDR2 SMNVEV (reference sequence). For the CDR3, the DNA is TGTGCCAGCAGTTTACAGGGTTCAGATACGCAGTATTTT. This gives the protein CASSLQGSDTQYF.

V gene TRBV6-5 combines with J gene TRBJ2-3; D gene uncertain. Trimming took 0 bases from V and 3 from J, leaving 7 bases between them. Looked up from germline, CDR1 is MNHEY and CDR2 is SVGAGI. CDR3 length equals 14 residues. The CDR3 DNA follows: TGTGCCAGCAGTTACTCATTCAGTACAGATACGCAGTATTTT. This sequence encodes CASSYSFSTDTQYF.

V gene TRBV6-5 combines with J gene TRBJ2-7; tentatively, D is TRBD2 (5 bases). Between the trimmed V and J ends, which lost 5 bases and 5 bases, there was a span of 16 bases. Per the germline V gene, CDR1 is MNHEY and CDR2 is SVGAGI. This CDR3 spans 14 amino acids. The CDR3 protein is CASSPNWLGNEQYF. Here the CDR3 DNA reads TGTGCCAGCAGTCCCAATTGGCTCGGGAACGAGCAGTACTTC.

The chain combines TRBV5-5 with TRBJ2-1, with D possibly TRBD2 on 6 matching bases. Germline V lookup: CDR1 SGHKS, CDR2 YYEKEE (reference sequence). This CDR3 spans 16 amino acids. Trimming left V 4 bases short and J 1 base short, with 15 bases between. The DNA for the CDR3 is TGTGCCAGCAGCCCTTCTATCGGGGGATCCTACAATGAGCAGTTCTTC. It encodes CASSPSIGGSYNEQFF.

The V gene is TRBV6-5, the J gene TRBJ1-1, with a possible D match to TRBD1 (5 bases). The length of the CDR3 is 13 residues. CDR1 and CDR2 from the germline V gene are MNHEY and SVGAGI. Deletions cut 7 bases from V and 4 bases from J, with 13 bases between. CDR3 residues: CASIHGGGTEAFF. The CDR3 DNA reads TGTGCCAGCATCCACGGCGGGGGCACTGAAGCTTTCTTT.

The CDR3 nucleotides are TGTGCCAGTAGTATAGCAGGACGGGAGCGCTCCTACAATGAGCAGTTCTTC. This sequence encodes CASSIAGRERSYNEQFF. The chain carries TRBV19 and TRBJ2-1; the D gene is possibly TRBD2 (6 bases). V lost 1 base and J 0 bases, leaving 13 bases between the germline ends. This CDR3 comprises 17 residues. Germline V lookup: CDR1 LNHDA, CDR2 SQIVND (reference sequence).

The rearrangement uses TRBV11-2 and TRBJ2-7; tentative D call: TRBD1 (6 bases). V gave up 1 base and J gave up 5 bases, with 12 bases separating them. Germline assignment: CDR1 SGHAT and CDR2 FQNNGV. The CDR3 covers 14 residues. CDR3 DNA sequence: TGTGCCAGCAGCTTAGGGAATCGGGACAACGAGCAGTACTTC. It specifies CASSLGNRDNEQYF.

The CDR3 bases are TGTGCCAGCAGCTTACTAGCTTTCTCAGATACGCAGTATTTT. It specifies CASSLLAFSDTQYF. V gene TRBV7-9 combines with J gene TRBJ2-3; the D gene is possibly TRBD2 (5 bases). Per the germline V gene, CDR1 is SEHNR and CDR2 is FQNEAQ (reference sequence). V shed 2 bases and J shed 4 bases, with 10 bases lying between them. The CDR3 totals 14 residues.

The chain combines TRBV6-1 with TRBJ2-7, with 8 bases fitting TRBD1. From germline, CDR1 is MNHNS and CDR2 SASEGT. The CDR3 runs to 14 residues. The V and J ends lost 4 bases and 1 base, in that order; junction bases with no gene match: 3. As DNA, the CDR3 is TGTGCCAGCAGTGTTAACAGGGGGTCCTACGAGCAGTACTTC. It yields the protein CASSVNRGSYEQYF.

This chain uses TRBV5-5 with TRBJ2-1; TRBD1 matches at 9 bases. The germline CDR1 and CDR2 sequences are SGHKS and YYEKEE (reference sequence). V shed 1 base, J shed 8 bases, and the junction held 16 bases outside the gene matches. This CDR3 is 18 amino acids long. The CDR3 DNA reads as TGTGCCAGCAGCTTGATGGTAACCGGGACAGGGTTTTTTGATGAGCAGTTCTTC. This translates into CASSLMVTGTGFFDEQFF.

J is TRBJ1-2 and V is TRBV5-4; 11 nucleotides align to TRBD1. The length of the CDR3 is 16 residues. The trim removed 0 bases at V and 12 bases at J, leaving 13 bases unmatched. Germline CDR1 reads SGHNT; CDR2 reads YYREEE (reference sequence). The CDR3, as DNA: TGTGCCAGCAGCTTGGGGACAGGGGGCGCGGGAGCGTTGGACACCTTC. Its translation is CASSLGTGGAGALDTF.

This clone was detected only once. The V and J genes are TRBV18 and TRBJ2-7; D gene uncertain. The germline V gene encodes CDR1 KGHSH and CDR2 LQKENI. V was pared by 3 bases and J by 5 bases, with 14 bases between. The CDR3 length is 14 residues. This CDR3 reads CASSPQYIRDEQYF. DNA of the CDR3: TGTGCCAGCTCACCCCAGTATATCCGGGACGAGCAGTACTTC.

The V and J genes are TRBV5-1 and TRBJ2-7, with D possibly being TRBD2 (6 bases). The V gene lost 1 base and the J gene lost 1 base, with 12 bases spanning the gap. The CDR3 has 15 residues. Germline CDR1 is SGHRS and CDR2 is YFSETQ. The CDR3: CASSLWGERSYEQYF. CDR3 in DNA: TGCGCCAGCAGCTTGTGGGGGGAGAGGTCCTACGAGCAGTACTTC.